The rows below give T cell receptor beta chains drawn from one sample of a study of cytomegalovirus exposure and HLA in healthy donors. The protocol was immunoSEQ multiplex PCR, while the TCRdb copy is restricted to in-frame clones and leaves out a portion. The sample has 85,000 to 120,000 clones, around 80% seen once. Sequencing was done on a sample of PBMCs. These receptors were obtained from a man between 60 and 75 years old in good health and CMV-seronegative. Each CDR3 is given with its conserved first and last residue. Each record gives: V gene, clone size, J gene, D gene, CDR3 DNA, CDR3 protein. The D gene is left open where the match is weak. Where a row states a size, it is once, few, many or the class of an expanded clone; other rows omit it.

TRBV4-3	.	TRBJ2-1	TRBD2	TGCGCCAGCAGCCAAGGGGGGGGTACCTACAATGAGCAGTTCTTC	CASSQGGGTYNEQFF
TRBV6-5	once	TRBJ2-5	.	TGTGCCAGCAGTTACTCGTATCCGAGTGGAGAGACCCAGTACTTC	CASSYSYPSGETQYF
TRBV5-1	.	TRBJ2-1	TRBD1	TGCGCCAGCAGCGGGACAGGGCCCAATGAGCAGTTCTTC	CASSGTGPNEQFF
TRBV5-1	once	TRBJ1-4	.	TGCGCCAGCAGCTTAGGGGAAACAAATGAAAAACTGTTTTTT	CASSLGETNEKLFF
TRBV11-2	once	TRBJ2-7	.	TGTGCCAGCAGCTCCCTGAGGGGGGGCCCCCGACTTTACGAGCAGTACTTC	CASSSLRGGPRLYEQYF
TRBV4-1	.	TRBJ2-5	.	TGCGCCAGCAGCCAAGGCGGGGCCCAAGAGACCCAGTACTTC	CASSQGGAQETQYF
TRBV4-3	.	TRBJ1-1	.	TGCGCCAGCAGCCGCGGGACTGAAGCTTTCTTT	CASSRGTEAFF
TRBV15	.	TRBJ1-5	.	TGTGCCACCAGCAGAGATGGGGCCACAGGCCAGCCCCAGCATTTT	CATSRDGATGQPQHF
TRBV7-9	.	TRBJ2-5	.	TGTGCCAGCAGCACATTTACAGGGTCGGGAAAGACCCAGTACTTC	CASSTFTGSGKTQYF
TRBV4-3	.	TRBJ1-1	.	TGCGCCAGCAGCCAAGAAAGTGGCACCTACACTGAAGCTTTCTTT	CASSQESGTYTEAFF
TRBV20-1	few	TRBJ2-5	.	TGCAGTCCTAGGGCGGGAGAGACCCAGTACTTC	CSPRAGETQYF
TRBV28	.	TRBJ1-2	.	TGTGCCAGCAGTTTAGCGTTTAGGGAGGGGAGACACAGCTACACCTTC	CASSLAFREGRHSYTF
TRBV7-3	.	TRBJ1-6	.	TGTGCCAGCAGCTCCACTCCAGGGGTTTCACCCCTCCACTTT	CASSSTPGVSPLHF
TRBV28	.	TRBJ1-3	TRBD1	TGTGCCAGCAGGGAGCAGGGGGCTGGAAACACCATATATTTT	CASREQGAGNTIYF
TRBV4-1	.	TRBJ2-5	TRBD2	TGCGCCAGCAGCCAAACGGTAGCGGGGGGCCGGAGAGAGACCCAGTACTTC	CASSQTVAGGRRETQYF
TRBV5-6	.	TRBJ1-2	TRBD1	TGTGCCAGCAGTCCCCGACAGGGGGGGCGGAGTGGCTACACCTTC	CASSPRQGGRSGYTF
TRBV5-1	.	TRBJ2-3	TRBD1	TGCGCCAGCAGCTTCGACAGGGCCGGCACAGATACGCAGTATTTT	CASSFDRAGTDTQYF
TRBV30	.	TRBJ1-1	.	TGTGCCTGGAGCCCCGGACAGACAAACACTGAAGCTTTCTTT	CAWSPGQTNTEAFF
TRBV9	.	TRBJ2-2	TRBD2	TGTGCCAGCAGCCCCCACGATGGGCGGGGGGGGGCGAACACCGGGGAGCTGTTTTTT	CASSPHDGRGGANTGELFF
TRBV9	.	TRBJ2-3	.	TGTGCCAGCAGCGTAGGAGGGCTAGTAGGGGATACGCAGTATTTT	CASSVGGLVGDTQYF
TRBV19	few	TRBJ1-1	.	TGTGCCAGTAGAAAGGGGCAGAACACTGAAGCTTTCTTT	CASRKGQNTEAFF
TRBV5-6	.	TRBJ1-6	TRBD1	TGTGCCAGCAGCTTAACGACAGGGGGCAGCTCCTATAATTCACCCCTCCACTTT	CASSLTTGGSSYNSPLHF
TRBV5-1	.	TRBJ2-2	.	TGCGCCAGCAGCTTGGAACCAACAGACACCGGGGAGCTGTTTTTT	CASSLEPTDTGELFF
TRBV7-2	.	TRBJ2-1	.	TGTGCCAGCAGCCGGGAGGGGGCGAGCTTAGAGCAGTTCTTC	CASSREGASLEQFF
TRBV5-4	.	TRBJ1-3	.	TGTGCCAGCAGCTCCAGGGAGGCTGGAAACACCATATATTTT	CASSSREAGNTIYF
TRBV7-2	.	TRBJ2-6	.	TGTGCCAGCAGTCGCTCTGGGGCCAACGTCCTGACTTTC	CASSRSGANVLTF
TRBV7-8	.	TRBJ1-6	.	TGTGCCAGCAGCCCCGGGACACTCCAAGGGTCCTATAATTCACCCCTCCACTTT	CASSPGTLQGSYNSPLHF
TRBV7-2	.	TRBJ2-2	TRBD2	TGTGCCAGCAGCCCCCAAGCGGGGAGTAGGACCGGGGAGCTGTTTTTT	CASSPQAGSRTGELFF
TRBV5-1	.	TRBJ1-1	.	TGCGCCAGCAGCTTGGGCAGGGTAGCTTTCTTT	CASSLGRVAFF
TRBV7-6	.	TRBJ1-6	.	TGTGCCAGCAGCTTGAGTCTTAATTCACCCCTCCACTTT	CASSLSLNSPLHF
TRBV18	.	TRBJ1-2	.	TGTGCCAGCTCACCCGGGACGAACAGGGTTTTAGACGATGGCTACACCTTC	CASSPGTNRVLDDGYTF